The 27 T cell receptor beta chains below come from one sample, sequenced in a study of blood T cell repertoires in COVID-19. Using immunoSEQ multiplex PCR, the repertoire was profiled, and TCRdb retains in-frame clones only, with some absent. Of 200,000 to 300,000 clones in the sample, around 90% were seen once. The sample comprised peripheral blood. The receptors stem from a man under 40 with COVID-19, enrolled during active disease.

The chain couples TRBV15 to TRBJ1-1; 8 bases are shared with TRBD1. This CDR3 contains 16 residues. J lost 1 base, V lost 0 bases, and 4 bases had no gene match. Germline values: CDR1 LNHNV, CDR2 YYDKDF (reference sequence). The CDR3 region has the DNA TGTGCCACCAGCAGAGATTTACAGGGGGGGAACACTGAAGCTTTCTTT. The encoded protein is CATSRDLQGGNTEAFF.

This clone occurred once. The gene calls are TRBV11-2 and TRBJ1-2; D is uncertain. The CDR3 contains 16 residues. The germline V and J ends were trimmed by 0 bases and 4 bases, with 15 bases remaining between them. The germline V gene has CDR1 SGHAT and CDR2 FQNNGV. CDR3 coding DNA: TGTGCCAGCAGCTTAGATCAAAGAGTTAACCTCTATGGCTACACCTTC. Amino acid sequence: CASSLDQRVNLYGYTF.

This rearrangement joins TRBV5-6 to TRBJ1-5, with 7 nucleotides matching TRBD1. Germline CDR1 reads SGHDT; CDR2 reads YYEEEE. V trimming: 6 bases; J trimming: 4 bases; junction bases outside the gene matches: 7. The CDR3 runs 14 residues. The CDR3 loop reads CASTGRDRNQPQHF. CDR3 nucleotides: TGTGCCAGCACCGGCCGGGACAGAAATCAGCCCCAGCATTTT.

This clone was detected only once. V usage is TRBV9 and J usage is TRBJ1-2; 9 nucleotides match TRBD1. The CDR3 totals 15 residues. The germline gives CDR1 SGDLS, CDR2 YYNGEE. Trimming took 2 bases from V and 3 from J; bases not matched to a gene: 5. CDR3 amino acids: CASSVRTGADYGYTF. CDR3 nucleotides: TGTGCCAGCAGCGTCCGGACAGGGGCGGACTATGGCTACACCTTC.

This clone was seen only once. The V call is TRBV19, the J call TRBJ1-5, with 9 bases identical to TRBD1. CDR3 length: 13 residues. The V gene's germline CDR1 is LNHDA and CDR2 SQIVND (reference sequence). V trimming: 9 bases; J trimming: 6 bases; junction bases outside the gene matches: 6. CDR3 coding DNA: TGTGCCAGCAGAGGGACAGGGCGTCAGCCCCAGCATTTT. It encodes CASRGTGRQPQHF.

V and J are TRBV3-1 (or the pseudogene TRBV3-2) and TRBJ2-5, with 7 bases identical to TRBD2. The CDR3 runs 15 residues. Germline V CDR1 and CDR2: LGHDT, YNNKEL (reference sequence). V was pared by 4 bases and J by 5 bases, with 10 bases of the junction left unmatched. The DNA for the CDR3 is TGTGCCAGCAGCCCCCCCGGACTAGACGGGGAGACCCAGTACTTC. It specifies CASSPPGLDGETQYF.

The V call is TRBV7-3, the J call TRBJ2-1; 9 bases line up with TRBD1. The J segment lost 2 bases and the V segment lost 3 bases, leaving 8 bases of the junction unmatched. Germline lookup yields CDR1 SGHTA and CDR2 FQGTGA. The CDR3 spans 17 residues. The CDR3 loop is CASSLALGTGTYNEQFF. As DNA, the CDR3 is TGTGCCAGCAGCTTGGCCCTCGGGACAGGGACCTACAATGAGCAGTTCTTC.

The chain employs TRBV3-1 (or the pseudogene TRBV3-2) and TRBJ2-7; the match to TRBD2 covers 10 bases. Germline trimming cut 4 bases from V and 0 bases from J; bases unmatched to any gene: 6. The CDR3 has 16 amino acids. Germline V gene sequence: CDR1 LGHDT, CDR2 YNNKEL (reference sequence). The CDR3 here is CASSLGLAGVSYEQYF. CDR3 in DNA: TGTGCCAGCAGCCTGGGGCTAGCGGGGGTCTCCTACGAGCAGTACTTC.

CDR3 protein: CASSLGGRGYYGYTF. CDR3 in DNA: TGTGCCAGCAGCCTAGGTGGGAGGGGGTACTATGGCTACACCTTC. This chain joins TRBV27 and TRBJ1-2, with a tentative D call TRBD1 (6 bases). Germline CDR1 MNHEY, CDR2 SMNVEV (reference sequence). The CDR3 loop spans 15 amino acids. V lost 6 bases to trimming and J lost 3 bases, with 17 bases between them.

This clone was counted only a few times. The CDR3 spells CASSQGQGAVEGYTF. Here the CDR3 DNA reads TGTGCCAGCAGCCAAGGACAGGGGGCGGTGGAGGGCTACACCTTC. This chain connects TRBV19 to TRBJ1-2; TRBD1 matches at 11 bases. The trim removed 9 bases at V and 8 bases at J, leaving 14 bases unmatched. The CDR3 spans 15 residues. CDR1 and CDR2 from the germline V gene are LNHDA and SQIVND (reference sequence).

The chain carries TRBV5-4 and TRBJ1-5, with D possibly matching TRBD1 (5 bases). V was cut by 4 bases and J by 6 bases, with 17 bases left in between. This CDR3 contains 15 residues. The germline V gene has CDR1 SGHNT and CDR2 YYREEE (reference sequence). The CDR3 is CASSPGGDTPQPQHF. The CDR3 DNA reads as TGTGCCAGCAGCCCGGGGGGGGATACTCCTCAGCCCCAGCATTTT. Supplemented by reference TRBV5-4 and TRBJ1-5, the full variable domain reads ETGVTQSPTHLIKTRGQQVTLRCSSQSGHNTVSWYQQALGQGPQFIFQYYREEENGRGNFPPRFSGLQFPNYSSELNVNALELDDSALYLCASSPGGDTPQPQHFGDGTRLSIL.

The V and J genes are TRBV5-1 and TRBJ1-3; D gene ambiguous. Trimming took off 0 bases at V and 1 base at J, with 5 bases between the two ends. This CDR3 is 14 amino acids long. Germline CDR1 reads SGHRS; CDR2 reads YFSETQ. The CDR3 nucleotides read TGCGCCAGCAGCTTGGGCGAATCTGGAAACACCATATATTTT. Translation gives CASSLGESGNTIYF.

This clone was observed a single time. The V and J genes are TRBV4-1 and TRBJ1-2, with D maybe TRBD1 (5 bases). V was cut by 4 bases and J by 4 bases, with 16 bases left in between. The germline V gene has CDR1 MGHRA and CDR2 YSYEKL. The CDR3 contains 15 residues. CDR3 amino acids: CASSPRDEELYGYTF. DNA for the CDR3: TGCGCCAGCAGCCCGCGGGACGAAGAACTCTATGGCTACACCTTC.

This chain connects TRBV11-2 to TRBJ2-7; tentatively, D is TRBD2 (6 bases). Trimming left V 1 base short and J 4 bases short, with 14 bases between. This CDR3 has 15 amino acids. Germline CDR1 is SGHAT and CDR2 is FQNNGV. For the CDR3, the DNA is TGTGCCAGCAGCTTAGTAGGGCAGGCGGGGTACGAGCAGTACTTC. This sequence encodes CASSLVGQAGYEQYF.

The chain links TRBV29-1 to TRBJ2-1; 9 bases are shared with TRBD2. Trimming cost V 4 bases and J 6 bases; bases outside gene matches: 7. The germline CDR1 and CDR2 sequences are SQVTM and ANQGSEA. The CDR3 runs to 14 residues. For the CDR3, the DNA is TGCAGCGTTGTCGGCGGGGGGGCGGCCAATGAGCAGTTCTTC. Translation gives CSVVGGGAANEQFF.

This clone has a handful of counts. CDR3 residues: CASSRTGGPTGELFF. The CDR3 nucleotides read TGTGCCAGCAGCCGCACCGGGGGGCCCACCGGGGAGCTGTTTTTT. The rearrangement uses TRBV14 and TRBJ2-2; D is possibly TRBD2 (7 bases). The CDR3 is 15 amino acids. Trimming removed 4 bases at V and 4 bases at J, with 13 bases between. Germline CDR1 SGHDN, CDR2 FVKESK.

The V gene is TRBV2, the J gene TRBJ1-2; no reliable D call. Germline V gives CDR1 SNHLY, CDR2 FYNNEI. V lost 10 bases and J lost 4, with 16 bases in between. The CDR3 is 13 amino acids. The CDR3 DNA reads TGTGCCAACAACCTTCCGGGGTCCTATGGCTACACCTTC. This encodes CANNLPGSYGYTF.

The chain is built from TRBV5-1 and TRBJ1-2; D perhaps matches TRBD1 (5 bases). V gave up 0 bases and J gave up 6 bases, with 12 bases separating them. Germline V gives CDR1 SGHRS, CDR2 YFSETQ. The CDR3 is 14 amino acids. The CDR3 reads CASSLVEGVDGYTF. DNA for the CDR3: TGCGCCAGCAGCTTGGTTGAAGGGGTGGATGGCTACACCTTC.

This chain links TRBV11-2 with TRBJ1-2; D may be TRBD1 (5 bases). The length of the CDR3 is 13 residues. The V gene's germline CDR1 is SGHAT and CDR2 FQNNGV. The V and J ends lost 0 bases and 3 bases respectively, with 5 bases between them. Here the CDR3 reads CASSLDRDYGYTF. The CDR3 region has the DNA TGTGCCAGCAGCTTAGACAGGGACTATGGCTACACCTTC.

The DNA for the CDR3 is TGTGCCTGGAGCTCGGGGGTAGGTCAGCCCCAGCATTTT. This sequence encodes CAWSSGVGQPQHF. The genes are TRBV30 and TRBJ1-5; tentative D call: TRBD1 (5 bases). CDR1 is GTSNPN, CDR2 SVGIG, per germline (reference sequence). Trimming stripped 3 bases from V and 6 bases from J, with 12 bases between. This CDR3 spans 13 amino acids.

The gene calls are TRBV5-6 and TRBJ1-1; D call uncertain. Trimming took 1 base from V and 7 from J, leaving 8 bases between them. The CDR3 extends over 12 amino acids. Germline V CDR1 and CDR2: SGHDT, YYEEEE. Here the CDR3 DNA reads TGTGCCAGCAGCTTGTTCCCTAGTGAAGCTTTCTTT. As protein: CASSLFPSEAFF.

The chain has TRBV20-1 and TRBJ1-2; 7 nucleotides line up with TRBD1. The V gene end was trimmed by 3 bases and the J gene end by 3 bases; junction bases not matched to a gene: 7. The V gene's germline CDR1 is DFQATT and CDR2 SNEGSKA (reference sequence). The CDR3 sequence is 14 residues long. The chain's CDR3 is CSASPAGGDYGYTF. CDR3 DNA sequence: TGCAGTGCTAGTCCGGCAGGGGGTGACTATGGCTACACCTTC.

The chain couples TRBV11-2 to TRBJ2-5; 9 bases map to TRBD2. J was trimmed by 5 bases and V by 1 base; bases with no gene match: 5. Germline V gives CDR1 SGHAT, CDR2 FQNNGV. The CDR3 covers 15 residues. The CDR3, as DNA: TGTGCCAGCAGCTTAGTGGCGCTAGCGGGGGAGACCCAGTACTTC. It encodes CASSLVALAGETQYF. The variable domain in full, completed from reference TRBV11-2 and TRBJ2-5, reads EAGVAQSPRYKIIEKRQSVAFWCNPISGHATLYWYQQILGQGPKLLIQFQNNGVVDDSQLPKDRFSAERLKGVDSTLKIQPAKLEDSAVYLCASSLVALAGETQYFGPGTRLLVL.

The CDR3 is CASSLSGRRGTEAFF. In DNA, the CDR3 is TGTGCCAGCAGCTTATCTGGCAGGCGGGGCACTGAAGCTTTCTTT. The chain links TRBV7-9 to TRBJ1-1; no reliable D call. The germline V gene encodes CDR1 SEHNR and CDR2 FQNEAQ (reference sequence). Trimming removed 2 bases at V and 4 bases at J, with 14 bases between. This CDR3 region has 15 residues.

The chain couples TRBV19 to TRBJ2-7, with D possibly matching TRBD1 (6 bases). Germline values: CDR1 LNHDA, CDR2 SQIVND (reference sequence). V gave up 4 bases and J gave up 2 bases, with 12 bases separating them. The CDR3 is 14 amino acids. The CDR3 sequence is CASSNRDPPYEQYF. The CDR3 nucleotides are TGTGCCAGTAGTAACAGGGACCCTCCCTACGAGCAGTACTTC.

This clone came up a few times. The CDR3 loop is CASSTRGQGVTEAFF. DNA for the CDR3: TGTGCCAGCAGCACCCGGGGACAGGGGGTCACTGAAGCTTTCTTT. The rearrangement links TRBV28 to TRBJ1-1, with 11 bases lining up with TRBD1. V gave up 6 bases and J gave up 4 bases; unmatched junction bases: 7. The length of the CDR3 is 15 residues. Germline assignment: CDR1 MDHEN and CDR2 SYDVKM. Combining the CDR3 with reference TRBV28 and TRBJ1-1 gives the whole variable domain DVKVTQSSRYLVKRTGEKVFLECVQDMDHENMFWYRQDPGLGLRLIYFSYDVKMKEKGDIPEGYSVSREKKERFSLILESASTNQTSMYLCASSTRGQGVTEAFFGQGTRLTVV.

The CDR3 nucleotides read TGTGCCAGCAGGCCCCTCAGGGGGCAGTTTATAGACACCATATATTTT. Translation: CASRPLRGQFIDTIYF. The rearrangement joins TRBV27 to TRBJ1-3, with 8 bases identical to TRBD1. Germline V gene sequence: CDR1 MNHEY, CDR2 SMNVEV (reference sequence). Trimming cost V 6 bases and J 8 bases; bases outside gene matches: 15. This CDR3 has 16 residues.